This TCR beta chain appears in the sequencing data of a study of T-cell memory formation after mild COVID-19. This clonotype was counted ten times or more. Its antigen is still unknown. Study-wide results and caveats: Mainly in CM and EM were contracting CD4+ clones; CD8+ were in EMRA. Later expanders leaned toward CD4+, whereas clones contracting from day 15 to 85 were balanced CD4/CD8.

TCRdb reanalysed the 5' RACE reads using MiXCR and keeps one entry per CDR3 protein. There are approximately 34,000 distinct CDR3 sequences in the sample; 7% to 9.5% occur only once, and just under 30% lies in the top ten. Germline CDR1 SGDLS, CDR2 YYNGEE. V gave up 0 bases and J gave up 8 bases, with 11 bases separating them. The CDR3 has 13 residues. The sequence was collected from a man aged 18 to 29 who had mild COVID-19 (a few samples of this study predate the infection). Cell type and time point are not known. The chain has TRBV9 and TRBJ1-2; tentatively, D is TRBD1 (6 bases). Sequencing was performed on PBMCs or a T cell subset sorted from them (not recorded which). The CDR3 protein is CASSVGAGDGYTF. In DNA, the CDR3 is TGTGCCAGCAGCGTAGGGGCAGGGGACGGCTACACCTTC.